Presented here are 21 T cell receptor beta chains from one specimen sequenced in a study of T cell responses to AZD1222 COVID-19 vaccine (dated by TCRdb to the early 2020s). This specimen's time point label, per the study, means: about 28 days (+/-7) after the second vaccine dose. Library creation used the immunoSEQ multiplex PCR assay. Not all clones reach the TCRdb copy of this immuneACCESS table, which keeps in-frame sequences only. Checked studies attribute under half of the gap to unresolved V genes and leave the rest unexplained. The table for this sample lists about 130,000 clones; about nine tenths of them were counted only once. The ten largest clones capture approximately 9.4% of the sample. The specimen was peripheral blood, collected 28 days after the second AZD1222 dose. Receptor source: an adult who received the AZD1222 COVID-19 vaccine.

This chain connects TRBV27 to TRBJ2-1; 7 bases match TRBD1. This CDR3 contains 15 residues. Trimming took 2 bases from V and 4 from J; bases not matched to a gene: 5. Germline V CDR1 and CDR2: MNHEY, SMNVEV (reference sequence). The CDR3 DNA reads TGTGCCAGCAGTTTAACAGGGGTCATTTACAATGAGCAGTTCTTC. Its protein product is CASSLTGVIYNEQFF.

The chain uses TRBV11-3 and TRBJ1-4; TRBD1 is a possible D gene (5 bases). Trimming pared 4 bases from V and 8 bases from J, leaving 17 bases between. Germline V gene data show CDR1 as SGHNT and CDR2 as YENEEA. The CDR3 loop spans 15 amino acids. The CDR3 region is CASSYSGTGGEKLFF. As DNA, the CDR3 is TGTGCCAGCAGCTACTCCGGGACGGGAGGGGAAAAACTGTTTTTT.

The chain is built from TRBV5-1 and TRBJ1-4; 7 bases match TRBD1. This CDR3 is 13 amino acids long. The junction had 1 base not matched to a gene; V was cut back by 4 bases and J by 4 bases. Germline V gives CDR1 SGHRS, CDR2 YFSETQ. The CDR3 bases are TGCGCCAGCAGCCGGGACAGTAATGAAAAACTGTTTTTT. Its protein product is CASSRDSNEKLFF.

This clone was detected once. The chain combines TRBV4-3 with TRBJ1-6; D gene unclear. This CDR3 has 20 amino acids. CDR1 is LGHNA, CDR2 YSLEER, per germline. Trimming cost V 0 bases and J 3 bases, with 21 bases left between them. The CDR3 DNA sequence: TGCGCCAGCAGCCAAGATCTAATCTCTTTGGGCGATGGCTATAATTCACCCCTCCACTTT. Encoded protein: CASSQDLISLGDGYNSPLHF.

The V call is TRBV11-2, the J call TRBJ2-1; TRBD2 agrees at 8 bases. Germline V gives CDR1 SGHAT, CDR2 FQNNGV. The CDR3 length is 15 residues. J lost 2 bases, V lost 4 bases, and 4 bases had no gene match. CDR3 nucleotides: TGTGCCAGCAGCTACACTAGCGGCACCTACAATGAGCAGTTCTTC. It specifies CASSYTSGTYNEQFF.

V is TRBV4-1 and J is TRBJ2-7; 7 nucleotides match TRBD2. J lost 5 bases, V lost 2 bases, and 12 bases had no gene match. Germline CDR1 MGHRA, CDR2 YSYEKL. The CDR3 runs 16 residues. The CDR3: CASSQSPGLAANEQYF. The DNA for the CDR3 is TGCGCCAGCAGCCAATCCCCTGGGCTAGCGGCCAACGAGCAGTACTTC.

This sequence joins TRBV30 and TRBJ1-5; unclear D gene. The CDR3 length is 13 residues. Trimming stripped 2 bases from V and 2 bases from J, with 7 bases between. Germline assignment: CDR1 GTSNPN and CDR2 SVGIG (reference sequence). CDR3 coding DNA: TGTGCCTGGAGTAGGAGGGGCAATCAGCCCCAGCATTTT. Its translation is CAWSRRGNQPQHF.

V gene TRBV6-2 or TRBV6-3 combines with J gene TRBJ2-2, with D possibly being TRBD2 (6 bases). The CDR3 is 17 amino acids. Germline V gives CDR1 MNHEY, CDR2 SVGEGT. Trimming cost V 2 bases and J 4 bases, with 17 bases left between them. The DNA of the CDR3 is TGTGCCAGCAGTTACCCTCGATGGGGGGTTGTCACCGGGGAGCTGTTTTTT. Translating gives CASSYPRWGVVTGELFF.

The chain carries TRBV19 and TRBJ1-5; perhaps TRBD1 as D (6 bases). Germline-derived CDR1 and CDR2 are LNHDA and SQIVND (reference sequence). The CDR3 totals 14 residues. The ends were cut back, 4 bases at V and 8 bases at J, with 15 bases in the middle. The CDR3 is CASSRGGRLEPQHF. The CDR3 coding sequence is TGTGCCAGTAGTAGGGGGGGCCGGTTGGAGCCCCAGCATTTT.

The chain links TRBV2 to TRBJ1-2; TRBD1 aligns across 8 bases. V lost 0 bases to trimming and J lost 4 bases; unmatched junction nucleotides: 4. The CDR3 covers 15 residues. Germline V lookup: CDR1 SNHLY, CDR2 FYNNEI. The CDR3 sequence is CASSEARDRSYGYTF. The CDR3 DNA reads TGTGCCAGCAGTGAAGCGCGGGACAGGTCCTATGGCTACACCTTC.

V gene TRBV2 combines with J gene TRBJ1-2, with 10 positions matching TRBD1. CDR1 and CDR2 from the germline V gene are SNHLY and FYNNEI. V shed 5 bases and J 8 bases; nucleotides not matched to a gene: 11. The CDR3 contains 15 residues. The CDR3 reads CASSPTRQGAYGYTF. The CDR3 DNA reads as TGTGCCAGCAGTCCCACCCGACAGGGGGCGTACGGCTACACCTTC.

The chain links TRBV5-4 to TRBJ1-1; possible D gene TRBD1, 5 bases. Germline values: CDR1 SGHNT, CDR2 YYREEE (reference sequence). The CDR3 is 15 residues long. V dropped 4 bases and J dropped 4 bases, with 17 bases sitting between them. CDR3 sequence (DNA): TGTGCCAGCAGCGCTGGTGAGGGGTTGGTCACTGAAGCTTTCTTT. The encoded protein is CASSAGEGLVTEAFF.

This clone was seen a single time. The CDR3 nucleotides read TGCGCCAGCAGACGAGACCATAACGAAGAGACCCAGTACTTC. This codes for CASRRDHNEETQYF. The chain recombines TRBV5-1 with TRBJ2-5; D unresolved. CDR1 is SGHRS, CDR2 YFSETQ, per germline. V lost 5 bases and J lost 3, with 14 bases in between. This CDR3 is 14 amino acids long.

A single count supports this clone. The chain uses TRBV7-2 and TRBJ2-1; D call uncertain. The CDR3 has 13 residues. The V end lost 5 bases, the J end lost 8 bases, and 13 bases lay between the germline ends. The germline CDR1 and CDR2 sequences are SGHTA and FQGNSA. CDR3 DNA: TGTGCCAGCAGCCACCCGAGGCCGGATGAGCAGTTCTTC. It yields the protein CASSHPRPDEQFF.

This chain's CDR3 is CASSTLTGGGEQYF. CDR3 nucleotides: TGCGCCAGCAGCACGTTGACAGGGGGAGGCGAGCAGTACTTC. This chain joins TRBV5-1 and TRBJ2-7; 9 bases fit TRBD1. CDR1 is SGHRS and CDR2 is YFSETQ in the germline V gene. The CDR3 contains 14 residues. V shed 4 bases and J 6 bases; nucleotides not matched to a gene: 8.

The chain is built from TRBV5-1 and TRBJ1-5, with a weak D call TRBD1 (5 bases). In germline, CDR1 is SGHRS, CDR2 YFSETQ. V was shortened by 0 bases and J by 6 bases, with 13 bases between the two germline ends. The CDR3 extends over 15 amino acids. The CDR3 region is CASSLGLGAGQPQHF. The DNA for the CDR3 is TGCGCCAGCAGCTTGGGGCTAGGGGCGGGTCAGCCCCAGCATTTT.

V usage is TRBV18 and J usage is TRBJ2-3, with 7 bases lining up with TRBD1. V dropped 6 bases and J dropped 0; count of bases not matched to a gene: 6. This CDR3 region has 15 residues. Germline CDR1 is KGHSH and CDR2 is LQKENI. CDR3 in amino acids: CASSPGQRSTDTQYF. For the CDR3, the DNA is TGTGCCAGCTCCCCGGGACAGAGAAGCACAGATACGCAGTATTTT.

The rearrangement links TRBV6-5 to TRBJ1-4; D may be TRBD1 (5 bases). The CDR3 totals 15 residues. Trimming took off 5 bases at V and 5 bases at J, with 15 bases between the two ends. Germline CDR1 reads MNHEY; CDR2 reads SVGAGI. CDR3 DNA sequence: TGTGCCAGCAGTAGAACAGGTTTAGGGAATGAAAAACTGTTTTTT. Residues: CASSRTGLGNEKLFF.

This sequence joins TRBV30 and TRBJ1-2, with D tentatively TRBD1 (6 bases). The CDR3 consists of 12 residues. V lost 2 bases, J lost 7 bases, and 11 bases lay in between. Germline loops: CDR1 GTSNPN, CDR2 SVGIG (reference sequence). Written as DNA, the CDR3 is TGTGCCTGGAGTAGGGGGGCAGGTGGCTACACCTTC. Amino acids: CAWSRGAGGYTF.

CDR3 sequence reads: CASSSVLNTEAFF. The CDR3 nucleotides read TGTGCCAGCTCCTCCGTTCTGAACACTGAAGCTTTCTTT. The rearrangement joins TRBV18 to TRBJ1-1; D call uncertain. The CDR3 runs to 13 residues. The germline V and J ends were trimmed by 6 bases and 0 bases, with 8 bases remaining between them. Germline lookup yields CDR1 KGHSH and CDR2 LQKENI.

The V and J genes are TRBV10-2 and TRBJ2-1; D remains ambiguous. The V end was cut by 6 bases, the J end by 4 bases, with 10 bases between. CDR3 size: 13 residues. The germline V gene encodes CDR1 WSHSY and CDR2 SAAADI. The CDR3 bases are TGCGCCAGCAGGATGGACGAGTACAATGAGCAGTTCTTC. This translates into CASRMDEYNEQFF.